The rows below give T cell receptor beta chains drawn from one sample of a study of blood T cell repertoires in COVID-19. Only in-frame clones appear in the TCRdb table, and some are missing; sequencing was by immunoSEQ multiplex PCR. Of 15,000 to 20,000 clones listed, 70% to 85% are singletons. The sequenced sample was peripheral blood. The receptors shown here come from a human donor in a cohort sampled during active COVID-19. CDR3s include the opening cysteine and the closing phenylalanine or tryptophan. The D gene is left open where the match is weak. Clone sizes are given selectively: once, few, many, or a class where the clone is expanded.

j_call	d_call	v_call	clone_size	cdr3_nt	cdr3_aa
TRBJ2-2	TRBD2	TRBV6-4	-	TGTGCCAGCAGTAGCGGGAGTGCCGGGGAGCTGTTTTTT	CASSSGSAGELFF
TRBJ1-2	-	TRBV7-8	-	TGTGCCAGCAGCTTAACGGCAGCGTATGGCTACACCTTC	CASSLTAAYGYTF
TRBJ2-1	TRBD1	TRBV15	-	TGTGCCACCAGCATCGGACAGGGGGCGAGCAATGAGCAGTTCTTC	CATSIGQGASNEQFF
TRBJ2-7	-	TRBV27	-	TGTGCCAGCGCCCGCCGGGGAGGTAGGGGACGAAAGGGATACGAGCAGTACTTC	CASARRGGRGRKGYEQYF
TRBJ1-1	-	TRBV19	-	TGTGCCAGTAGGGTCCCAGTTCACCGTGAAGCTTTCTTT	CASRVPVHREAFF
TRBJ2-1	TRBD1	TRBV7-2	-	TGTGCCAGCAGCACCCGGACAGGTCAGGGTGAGCAGTTCTTC	CASSTRTGQGEQFF
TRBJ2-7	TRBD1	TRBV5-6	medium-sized	TGTGCCAGCAGCTTCGGGACAGGGGGCCGCGAGCAGTACTTC	CASSFGTGGREQYF
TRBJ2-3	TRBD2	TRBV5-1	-	TGCGCCAGCAGCTTGAGCGGGAATGCGGCAGATACGCAGTATTTT	CASSLSGNAADTQYF
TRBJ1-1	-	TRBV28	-	TGTGCCAGCAGTTTACCTTCTCCAGGTCGGGGGGCGAGGCTCACTGAAGCTTTCTTT	CASSLPSPGRGARLTEAFF
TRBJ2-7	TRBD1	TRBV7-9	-	TGTGCCAGCAGCTTATTTAGTGGGACAGGGGTCTACGAGCAGTACTTC	CASSLFSGTGVYEQYF
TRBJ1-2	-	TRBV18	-	TGTGCCAGCTCACCCTTCCAGCAGCGCTATGGCTACACCTTC	CASSPFQQRYGYTF
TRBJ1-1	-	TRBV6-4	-	TGTGCCAGCAGCCCTTCTGGGGAACAGGCCCACACTGAAACTTTCTTT	CASSPSGEQAHTETFF
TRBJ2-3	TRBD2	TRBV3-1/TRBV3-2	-	TGTGCCAGCAGCCATGACGGACTAGTGGCAAGTACGCAGTATTTT	CASSHDGLVASTQYF
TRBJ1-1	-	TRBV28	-	TGTGCCAGCAGTGGGGGGTACACTGAAGCTTTCTTT	CASSGGYTEAFF
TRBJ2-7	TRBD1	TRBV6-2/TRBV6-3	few	TGTGCCAGCAGTTACTCGGGGGACAGTTCCTACGAGCAGTACTTC	CASSYSGDSSYEQYF
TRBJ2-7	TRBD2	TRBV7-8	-	TGTGCCAGCAGCTCTAGCGGAGCCCTCTACGAGCAGTACTTC	CASSSSGALYEQYF
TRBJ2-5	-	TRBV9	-	TGTGCCAGCAGCGGAACAGGGACCCGAGGGGAGACCCAGTACTTC	CASSGTGTRGETQYF
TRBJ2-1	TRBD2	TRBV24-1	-	TGTGCCACTGCGTCTAGCGGGAAATGGAATGAGCAGTTCTTC	CATASSGKWNEQFF
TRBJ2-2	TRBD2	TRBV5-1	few	TGCGCCAGCAGCCCCACCCCTCTAGCGGAGCTCACCGGGGAGCTGTTTTTT	CASSPTPLAELTGELFF
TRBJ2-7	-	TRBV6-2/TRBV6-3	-	TGTGCCAGCAGTTACCTCTCCTCGACGTCCGGGACGGGGGTCTACGAGCAGTACTTC	CASSYLSSTSGTGVYEQYF
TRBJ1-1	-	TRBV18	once	TGTGCCAGCTCACCACAGGGGTCCCGTTCGTACACTGAAGCTTTCTTT	CASSPQGSRSYTEAFF
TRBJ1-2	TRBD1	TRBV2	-	TGTGCCAGCAGCCAAGAGGGACAGGGGGGGCCCTATGGCTACACCTTC	CASSQEGQGGPYGYTF
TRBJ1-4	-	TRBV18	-	TGTGCCAGCTCACCATCTGGACAGCGAAATGAAAAACTGTTTTTT	CASSPSGQRNEKLFF
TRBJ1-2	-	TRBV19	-	TGTGCCAGTAGTATAGCTGGAGCCACTGCTAACTATGGCTACACCTTC	CASSIAGATANYGYTF
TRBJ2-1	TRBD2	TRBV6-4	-	TGTGCCAGCACATTGCACGGGACTAGCGGGGACAATGAGCAGTTCTTC	CASTLHGTSGDNEQFF
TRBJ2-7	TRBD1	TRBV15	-	TGTGCCACCAGCAGAGGGGCAGGGGGATCCTACGAGCAGTACTTC	CATSRGAGGSYEQYF
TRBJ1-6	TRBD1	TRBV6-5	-	TGTGCCAGCAGTTACGGCAGGGGGAGAGGTTCACCCCTCCACTTT	CASSYGRGRGSPLHF
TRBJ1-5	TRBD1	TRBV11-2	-	TGTGCCAGCAGCAAAGACAGGGTAAATCAGCCCCAGCATTTT	CASSKDRVNQPQHF
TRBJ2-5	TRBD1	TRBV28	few	TGTGCCAGCAGTTTCGGGACAGGGCTTGCGGAGACCCAGTACTTC	CASSFGTGLAETQYF
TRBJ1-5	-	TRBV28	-	TGTGCCAGCGCCAGGTGGGGGGGAGGGCACGGGCCCTTGGGGACCCAGCATTTT	CASARWGGGHGPLGTQHF
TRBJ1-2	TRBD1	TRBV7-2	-	TGTGCCAGCAGCTTAGCGACAGGGGCTAACTATGGCTACACCTTC	CASSLATGANYGYTF
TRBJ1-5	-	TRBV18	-	TGTGCCAGCTCACCAAGGGAGAATTCATGGCCCCAGCATTTT	CASSPRENSWPQHF
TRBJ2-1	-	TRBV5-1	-	TGCGCCAGCAGCCCGCCCGAGGGACTCCAAATTCGGGAGAATGAGCAGTTCTTC	CASSPPEGLQIRENEQFF
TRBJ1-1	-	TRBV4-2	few	TGTGCCAGCAGCCAAGCCCGGAACACTGAAGCTTTCTTT	CASSQARNTEAFF
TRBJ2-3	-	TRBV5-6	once	TGTGCCAGCAGCTTGGGAGGGAGGCGGACAGATACGCAGTATTTT	CASSLGGRRTDTQYF
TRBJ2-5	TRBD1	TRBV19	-	TGTGCCAGTAGTCCTGGGACAGGGGGCGCAAAGACCCAGTACTTC	CASSPGTGGAKTQYF
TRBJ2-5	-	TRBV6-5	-	TGTGCCAGCAGTTACGATCGAGCGACCCAGTACTTC	CASSYDRATQYF
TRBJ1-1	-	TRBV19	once	TGTGCCAGTAGTATGCGTCATCAAAGGGGCGAGACTGAAGCTTTCTTT	CASSMRHQRGETEAFF
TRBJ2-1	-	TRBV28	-	TGTGCCAGCAGTTTGGGGACTGATTACAATGAGCAGTTCTTC	CASSLGTDYNEQFF
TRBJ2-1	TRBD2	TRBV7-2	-	TGTGCCAGCAGCTGGACTAGCGGGGCAAATGAGCAGTTCTTC	CASSWTSGANEQFF
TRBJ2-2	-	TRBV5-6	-	TGTGCCAGCAGCTTCGGAGGCACGAACACCGGGGAGCTGTTTTTT	CASSFGGTNTGELFF
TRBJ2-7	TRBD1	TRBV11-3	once	TGTGCCAGCAGCCCAGGGACAGGGGAGTACGAGCAGTACTTC	CASSPGTGEYEQYF
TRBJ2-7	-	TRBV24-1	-	TGTGCCACCAGTGATACACAGGGTCCTTACGAGCAGTACTTC	CATSDTQGPYEQYF
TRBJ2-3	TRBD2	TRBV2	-	TGTGCCAGCAGAGGGACTAGCGGGGGCACAGATACGCAGTATTTT	CASRGTSGGTDTQYF
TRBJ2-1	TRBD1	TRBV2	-	TGTGCCAGCATACCATCGGACAGGGTAACGTATGAGCAGTTCTTC	CASIPSDRVTYEQFF
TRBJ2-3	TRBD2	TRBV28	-	TGTGCCAGCAGTCCGGGACTAGCACACACAGATACGCAGTATTTT	CASSPGLAHTDTQYF
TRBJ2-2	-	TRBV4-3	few	TGCGCCAGCAGCCAAGAGATAGGAGAACTCAAGAACACCGGGGAGCTGTTTTTT	CASSQEIGELKNTGELFF
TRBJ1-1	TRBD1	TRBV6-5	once	TGTGCCAGCAGTTACAGGGGGCCGACTGAAGCTTTCTTT	CASSYRGPTEAFF
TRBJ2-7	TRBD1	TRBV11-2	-	TGTGCCAGCAGTCTCGACAGGGGGCTATACGAGCAGTACTTC	CASSLDRGLYEQYF
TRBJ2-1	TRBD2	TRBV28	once	TGTGCCAGCAGTTTAGAACGGGCGGGAGGACCAACACTGACGAACAATGAGCAGTTCTTC	CASSLERAGGPTLTNNEQFF
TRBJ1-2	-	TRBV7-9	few	TGTGCCAGCAGCCCCCCGAACTATGGCTACACCTTC	CASSPPNYGYTF
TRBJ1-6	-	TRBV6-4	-	TGTGCCAGCAGTGACTCAACAGGAGCTAATTCACCCCTCCACTTT	CASSDSTGANSPLHF
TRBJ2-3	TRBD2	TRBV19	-	TGTGCCAGTAGTATCAAAGCGGGGGTTGATACGCAGTATTTT	CASSIKAGVDTQYF
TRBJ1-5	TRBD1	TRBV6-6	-	TGTGCCAGCAGTTTGGGGGACAGGGGAATCCCTCGGCCCCAGCATTTT	CASSLGDRGIPRPQHF
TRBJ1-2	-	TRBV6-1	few	TGTGCCAGCAGTGAAATGGCAGACATCTATGGCTACACCTTC	CASSEMADIYGYTF